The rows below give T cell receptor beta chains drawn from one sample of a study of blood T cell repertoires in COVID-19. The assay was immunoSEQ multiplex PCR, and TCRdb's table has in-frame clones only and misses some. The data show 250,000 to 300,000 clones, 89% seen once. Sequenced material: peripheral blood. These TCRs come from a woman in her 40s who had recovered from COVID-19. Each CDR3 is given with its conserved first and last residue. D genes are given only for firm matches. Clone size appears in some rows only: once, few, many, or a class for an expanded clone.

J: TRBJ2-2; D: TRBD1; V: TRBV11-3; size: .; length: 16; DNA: TGTGCCAGCAGCTCCCCCGGACAGGGAGGCACCGGGGAGCTGTTTTTT; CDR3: CASSSPGQGGTGELFF
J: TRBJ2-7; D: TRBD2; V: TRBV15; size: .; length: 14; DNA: TGTGCCACCAGCAGGACTAGCGGGAGCTACGAGCAGTACTTC; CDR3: CATSRTSGSYEQYF
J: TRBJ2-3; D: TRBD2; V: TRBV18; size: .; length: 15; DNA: TGTGCCAGCTCACCCTCTAGCGGGGGCACAGATACGCAGTATTTT; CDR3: CASSPSSGGTDTQYF
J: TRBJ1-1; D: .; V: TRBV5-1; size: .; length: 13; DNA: TGCGCCAGCAGCTGGGGGGGAGACTCTGAAGCTTTCTTT; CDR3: CASSWGGDSEAFF
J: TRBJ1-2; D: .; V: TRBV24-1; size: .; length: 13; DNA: TGTGCCACCAGTGATCCCAAGTCGGATGGCTACACCTTC; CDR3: CATSDPKSDGYTF
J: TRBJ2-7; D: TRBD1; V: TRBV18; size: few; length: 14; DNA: TGTGCCAGCTCGTCGACAGGGGCCCTATACGAGCAGTACTTC; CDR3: CASSSTGALYEQYF
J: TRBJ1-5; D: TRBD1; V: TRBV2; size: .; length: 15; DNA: TGTGCCAGCAGTACACAGGGGATGTTAGTTCAGCCCCAGCATTTT; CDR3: CASSTQGMLVQPQHF
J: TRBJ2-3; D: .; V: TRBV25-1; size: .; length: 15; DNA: TGTGCCAATCTTCCGGACACCAGGGGCACAGATACGCAGTATTTT; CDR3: CANLPDTRGTDTQYF
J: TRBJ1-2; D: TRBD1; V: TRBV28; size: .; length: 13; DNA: TGTGCCAGCAGGCCCGGGACAGGGTTTGGCTACACCTTC; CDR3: CASRPGTGFGYTF
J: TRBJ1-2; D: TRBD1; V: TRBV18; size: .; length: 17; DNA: TGTGCCAGCTCACCACTCGAGACAGGGGGCGCCCGGGACGGCTACACCTTC; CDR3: CASSPLETGGARDGYTF
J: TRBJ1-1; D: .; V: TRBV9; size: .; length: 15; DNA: TGTGCCAGCAGCGTAGTGCCAGAAATGAACACTGAAGCTTTCTTT; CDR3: CASSVVPEMNTEAFF
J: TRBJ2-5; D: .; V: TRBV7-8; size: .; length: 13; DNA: TGTGCCAGCAGCTTAGCGCGGTTTGAGACCCAGTACTTC; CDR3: CASSLARFETQYF
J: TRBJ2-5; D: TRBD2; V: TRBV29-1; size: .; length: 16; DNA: TGCAGCGTTGAAAGTACGGGACTAGCCGCCTTTGGGACCCAGTACTTC; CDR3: CSVESTGLAAFGTQYF
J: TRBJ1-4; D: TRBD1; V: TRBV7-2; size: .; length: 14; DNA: TGTGCCAGCAGCCTAGGACAGGGATATGAAAAACTGTTTTTT; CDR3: CASSLGQGYEKLFF
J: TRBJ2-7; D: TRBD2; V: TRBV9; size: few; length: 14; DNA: TGTGCCAGCAGCACGACTAGCGGGAGGTACGAGCAGTACTTC; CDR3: CASSTTSGRYEQYF
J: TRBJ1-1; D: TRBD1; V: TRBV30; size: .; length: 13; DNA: TGTGCCTGGAGTAAACAGGGGGATGCTGAAGCTTTCTTT; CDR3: CAWSKQGDAEAFF
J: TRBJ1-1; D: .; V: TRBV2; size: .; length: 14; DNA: TGTGCCAGCAGTGAAGGGGGCAGGGACACTGAAGCTTTCTTT; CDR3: CASSEGGRDTEAFF
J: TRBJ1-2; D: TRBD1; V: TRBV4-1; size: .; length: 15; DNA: TGCGCCAGCAGCCAAGACTCAGGGGGCGTCTATGGCTACACCTTC; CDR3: CASSQDSGGVYGYTF
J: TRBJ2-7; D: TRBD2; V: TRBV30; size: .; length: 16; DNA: TGTGCCTGGAGAGGGGCTAGCGGGAGATCAACCTACGAGCAGTACTTC; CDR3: CAWRGASGRSTYEQYF
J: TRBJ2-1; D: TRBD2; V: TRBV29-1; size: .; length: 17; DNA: TGCAGCGTTGAAGACGACAGGGGACTAGCGGAGTACAATGAGCAGTTCTTC; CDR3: CSVEDDRGLAEYNEQFF
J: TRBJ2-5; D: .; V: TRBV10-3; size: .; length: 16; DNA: TGTGCCATCAGTGAGTCGTCGACGCGGGAAGGTGAGACCCAGTACTTC; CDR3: CAISESSTREGETQYF
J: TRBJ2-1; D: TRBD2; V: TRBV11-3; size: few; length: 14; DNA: TGTGCCAGCAGCCCAGAGCGGGAGAAGAATGAGCAGTTCTTC; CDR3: CASSPEREKNEQFF
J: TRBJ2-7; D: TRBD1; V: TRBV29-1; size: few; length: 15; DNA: TGCAGCGGGAGAACCGGGACAGGGTACGGAAGCGAGCAGTACTTC; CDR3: CSGRTGTGYGSEQYF
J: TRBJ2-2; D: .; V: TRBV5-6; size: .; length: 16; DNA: TGTGCCAGCAGCTTGGGTCCTAGTTTGGGCACCGGGGAGCTGTTTTTT; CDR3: CASSLGPSLGTGELFF
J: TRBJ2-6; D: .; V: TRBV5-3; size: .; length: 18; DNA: TGTGCCAGAATCCCCACGGAGGGAAGCAGGTCTGGGGCCAACGTCCTGACTTTC; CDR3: CARIPTEGSRSGANVLTF
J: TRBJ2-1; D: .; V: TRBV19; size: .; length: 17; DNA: TGTGCCAGTAGCGCGGACTGGACGGGAAGCTCCTACAATGAGCAGTTCTTC; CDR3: CASSADWTGSSYNEQFF
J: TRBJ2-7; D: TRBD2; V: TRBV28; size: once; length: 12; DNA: TGTGCCACTGAACCGGGGGGATACGAGCAGTACTTC; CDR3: CATEPGGYEQYF
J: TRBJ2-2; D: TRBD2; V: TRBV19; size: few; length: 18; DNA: TGTGCCAGTAGTATAATGACTAGCGGAAGCACGAACACCGGGGAGCTGTTTTTT; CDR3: CASSIMTSGSTNTGELFF
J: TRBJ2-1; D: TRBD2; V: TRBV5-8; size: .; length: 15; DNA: TGTGCCAGCAGTTTACCCGGGACTAGCAACTATGAGCAGTTCTTC; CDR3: CASSLPGTSNYEQFF
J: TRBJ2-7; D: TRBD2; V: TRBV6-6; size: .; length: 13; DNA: TGTGCCAGCGCGGGACTAGCCATCTACGAGCAGTACTTC; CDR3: CASAGLAIYEQYF
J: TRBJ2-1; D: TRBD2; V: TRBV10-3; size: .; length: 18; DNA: TGTGCCATCAGTGGTCGCTACTCTAGCGGGAGCTCCTACAATGAGCAGTTCTTC; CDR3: CAISGRYSSGSSYNEQFF
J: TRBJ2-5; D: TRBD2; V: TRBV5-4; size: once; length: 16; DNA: TGTGCCAGCAGCTTGGGTGCGGGAGAAGGGGAGGGGACCCAGTACTTC; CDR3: CASSLGAGEGEGTQYF
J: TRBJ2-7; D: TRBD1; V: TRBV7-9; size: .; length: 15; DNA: TGTGCCAGCAGCTTAGTGGGACAGGGGGGGGACGAGCAGTACTTC; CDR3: CASSLVGQGGDEQYF
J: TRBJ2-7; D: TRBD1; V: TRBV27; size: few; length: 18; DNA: TGTGCCAGCAGTTTTGGGTCCCCAGGACAGGGGAGGATATACGAGCAGTACTTC; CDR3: CASSFGSPGQGRIYEQYF
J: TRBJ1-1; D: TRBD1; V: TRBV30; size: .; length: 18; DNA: TGTGCCTGGAGTTCATTAGGGAATTGGGGACAGGGGGACACTGAAGCTTTCTTT; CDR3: CAWSSLGNWGQGDTEAFF
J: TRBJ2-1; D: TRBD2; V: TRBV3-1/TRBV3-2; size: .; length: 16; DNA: TGTGCCAGCAGCCTGAAGCGGGAGCAGTGGTACAATGAGCAGTTCTTC; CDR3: CASSLKREQWYNEQFF
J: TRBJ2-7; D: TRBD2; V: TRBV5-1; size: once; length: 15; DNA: TGCGCCAGCAGCCTATTAGCGGGAGGTGGCTACGAGCAGTACTTC; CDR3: CASSLLAGGGYEQYF
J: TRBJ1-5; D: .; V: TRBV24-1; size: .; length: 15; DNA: TGTGCCACCAGTTCGGGGGGGTTTAGCAATCAGCCCCAGCATTTT; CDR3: CATSSGGFSNQPQHF
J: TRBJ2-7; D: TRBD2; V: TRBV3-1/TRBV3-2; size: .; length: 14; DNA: TGTGCCAGCAGCCAAGGTAGCGGGTCCTACGAGCAGTACTTC; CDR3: CASSQGSGSYEQYF